The source of this T cell receptor (beta chain) is a study of CD8+CD57+ T cells in acquired aplastic anemia. Study summary: The mean DNA yield obtained from sorted CD4+ and CD8+ cells came to 3 to 4 ug.

The CDR3 has 12 amino acids. Trimming pared 7 bases from V and 1 base from J, leaving 7 bases between. CDR1 is SNHLY and CDR2 is FYNNEI in the germline V gene. As to this clonotype: Its antigen is currently unknown.

Study conclusions and caveats: CD8+ Simpson's diversity did not differ significantly between patients and controls.

Genomic DNA provided the template from which TCR beta VDJ and CDR3 profiles were obtained. TCRdb re-derived calls from the reads in MiXCR, one entry per CDR3 protein. The data hold about 290,000 distinct CDR3 sequences, with 50% to 65% observed a single time. Patients chosen for sequencing had shown CD8+CD57+ cell expansion by flow cytometry. All patients were therapy-naive when blood was sampled. V and J are TRBV2 and TRBJ1-1; D uncertain. This sequence originates from a human donor with aplastic anemia. The material sequenced was sorted CD4+, CD8+, or CD8+CD57+ T cells (not recorded which) from PBMCs. The DNA for the CDR3 is TGTGCCAGCATAGGAGAGAACACTGAAGCTTTCTTT. Its translation is CASIGENTEAFF.